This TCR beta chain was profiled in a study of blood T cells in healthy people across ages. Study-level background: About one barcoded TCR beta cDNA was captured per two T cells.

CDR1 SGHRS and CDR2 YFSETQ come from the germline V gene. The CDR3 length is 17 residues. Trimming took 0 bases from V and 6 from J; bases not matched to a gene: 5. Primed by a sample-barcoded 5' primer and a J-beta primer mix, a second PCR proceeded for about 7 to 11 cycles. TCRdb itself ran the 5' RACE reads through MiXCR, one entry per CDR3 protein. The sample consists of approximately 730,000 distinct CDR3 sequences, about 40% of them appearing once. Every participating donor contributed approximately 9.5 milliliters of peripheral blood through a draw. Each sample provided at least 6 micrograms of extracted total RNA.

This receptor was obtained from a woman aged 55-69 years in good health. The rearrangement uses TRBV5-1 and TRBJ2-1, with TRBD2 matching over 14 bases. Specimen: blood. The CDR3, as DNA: TGCGCCAGCAGCTTGGGACTAGCGGGGGGGCTTTTCAATGAGCAGTTCTTC. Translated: CASSLGLAGGLFNEQFF.